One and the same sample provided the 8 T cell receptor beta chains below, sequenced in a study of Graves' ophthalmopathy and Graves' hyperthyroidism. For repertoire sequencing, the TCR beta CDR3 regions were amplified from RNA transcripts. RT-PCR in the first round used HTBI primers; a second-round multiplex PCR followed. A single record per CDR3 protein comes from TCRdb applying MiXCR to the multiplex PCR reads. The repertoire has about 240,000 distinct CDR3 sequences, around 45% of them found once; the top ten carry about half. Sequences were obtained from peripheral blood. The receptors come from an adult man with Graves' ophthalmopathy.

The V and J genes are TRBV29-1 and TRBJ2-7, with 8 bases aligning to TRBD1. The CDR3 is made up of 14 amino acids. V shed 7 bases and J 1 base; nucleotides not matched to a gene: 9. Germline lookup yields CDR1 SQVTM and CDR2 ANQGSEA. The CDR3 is CSGRQGKNSYEQYF. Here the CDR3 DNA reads TGCAGCGGCCGACAGGGGAAAAATTCCTACGAGCAGTACTTC.

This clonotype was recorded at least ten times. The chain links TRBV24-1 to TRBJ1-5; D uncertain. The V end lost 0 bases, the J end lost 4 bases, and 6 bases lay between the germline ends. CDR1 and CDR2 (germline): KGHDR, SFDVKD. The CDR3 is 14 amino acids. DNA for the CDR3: TGTGCCACCAGTGATTTGAACAGAAATCAGCCCCAGCATTTT. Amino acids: CATSDLNRNQPQHF.

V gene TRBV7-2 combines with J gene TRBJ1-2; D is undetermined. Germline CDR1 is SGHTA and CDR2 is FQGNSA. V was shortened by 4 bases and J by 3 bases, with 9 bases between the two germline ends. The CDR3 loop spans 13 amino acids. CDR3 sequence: CASSSSEDYGYTF. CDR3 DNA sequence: TGTGCCAGCAGCTCCTCGGAGGACTATGGCTACACCTTC. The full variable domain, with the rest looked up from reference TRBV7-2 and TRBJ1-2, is GAGVSQSPSNKVTEKGKDVELRCDPISGHTALYWYRQSLGQGLEFLIYFQGNSAPDKSGLPSDRFSAERTGGSVSTLTIQRTQQEDSAVYLCASSSSEDYGYTFGSGTRLTVV.

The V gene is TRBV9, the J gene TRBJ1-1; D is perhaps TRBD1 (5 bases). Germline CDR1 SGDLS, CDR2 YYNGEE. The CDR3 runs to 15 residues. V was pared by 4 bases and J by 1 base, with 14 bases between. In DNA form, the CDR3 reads TGTGCCAGCAGCTTAGAGGCCAGGGCGAACACTGAAGCTTTCTTT. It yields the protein CASSLEARANTEAFF.

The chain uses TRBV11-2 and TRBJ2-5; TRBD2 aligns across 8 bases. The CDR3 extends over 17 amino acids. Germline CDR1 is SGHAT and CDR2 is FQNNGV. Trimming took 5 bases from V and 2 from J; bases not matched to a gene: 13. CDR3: CASSLRREASGQETQYF. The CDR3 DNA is TGTGCCAGCAGCCTACGCCGGGAGGCTAGCGGGCAAGAGACCCAGTACTTC.

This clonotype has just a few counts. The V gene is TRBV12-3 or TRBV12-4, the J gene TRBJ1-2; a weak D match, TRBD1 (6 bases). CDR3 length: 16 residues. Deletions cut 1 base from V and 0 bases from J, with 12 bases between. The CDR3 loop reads CASSLGGRGANYGYTF. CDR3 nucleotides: TGTGCCAGCAGTTTAGGGGGCAGGGGCGCTAACTATGGCTACACCTTC.

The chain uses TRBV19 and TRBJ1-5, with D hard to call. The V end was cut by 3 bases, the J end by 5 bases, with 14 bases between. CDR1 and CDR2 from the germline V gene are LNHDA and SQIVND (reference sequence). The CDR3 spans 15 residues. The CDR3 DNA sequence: TGTGCCAGTAGTATTGAGAGGTCGGGGTATCAGCCCCAGCATTTT. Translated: CASSIERSGYQPQHF.

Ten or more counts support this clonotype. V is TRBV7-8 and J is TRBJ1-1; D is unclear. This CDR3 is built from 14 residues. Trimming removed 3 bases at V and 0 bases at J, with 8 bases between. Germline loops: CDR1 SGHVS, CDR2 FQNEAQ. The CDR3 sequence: CASSFTVMNTEAFF. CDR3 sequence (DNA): TGTGCCAGCAGCTTCACAGTGATGAACACTGAAGCTTTCTTT.